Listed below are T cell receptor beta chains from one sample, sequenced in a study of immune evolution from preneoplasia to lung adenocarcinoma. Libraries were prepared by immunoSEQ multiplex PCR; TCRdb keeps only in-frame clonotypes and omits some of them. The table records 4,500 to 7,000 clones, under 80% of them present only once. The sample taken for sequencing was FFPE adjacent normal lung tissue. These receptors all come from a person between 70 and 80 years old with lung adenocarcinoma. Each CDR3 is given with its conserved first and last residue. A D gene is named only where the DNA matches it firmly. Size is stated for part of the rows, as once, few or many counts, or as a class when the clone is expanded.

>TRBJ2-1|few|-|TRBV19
CASNKGNNEQFF
TGTGCCAGTAACAAAGGAAACAATGAGCAGTTCTTC
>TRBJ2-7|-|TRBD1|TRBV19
CASSQPTGTGGFEQYF
TGTGCCAGTAGCCAACCCACCGGGACAGGGGGCTTCGAGCAGTACTTC
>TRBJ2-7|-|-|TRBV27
CASVSQAYEQYF
TGTGCCAGCGTTTCGCAGGCCTACGAGCAGTACTTC
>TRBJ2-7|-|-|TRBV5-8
CASSLEGGRNYEQYF
TGTGCCAGCAGCTTGGAGGGAGGCAGAAACTACGAGCAGTACTTC
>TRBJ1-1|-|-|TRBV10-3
CASEGSTEAFF
TGTGCCTCCGAGGGAAGCACTGAAGCTTTCTTT
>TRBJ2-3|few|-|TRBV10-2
CASSEVPVAGVTDTQYF
TGCGCCAGCAGTGAAGTTCCAGTTGCCGGGGTCACAGATACGCAGTATTTT
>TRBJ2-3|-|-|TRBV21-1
CASSKRTDTQYF
TGTGCCAGCAGCAAAAGAACAGATACGCAGTATTTT
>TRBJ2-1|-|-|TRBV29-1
CSVEAGFSYNEQFF
TGCAGCGTTGAGGCGGGGTTTTCCTACAATGAGCAGTTCTTC
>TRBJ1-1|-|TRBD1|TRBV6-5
CASSSDRVRTEAFF
TGTGCCAGCAGTTCCGACAGGGTAAGGACTGAAGCTTTCTTT
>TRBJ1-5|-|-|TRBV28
CASSRGGRPQHF
TGTGCCAGCAGCCGGGGAGGGAGGCCCCAGCATTTT
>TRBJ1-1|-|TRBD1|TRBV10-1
CASIWGRGPFEAFF
TGCGCCAGCATATGGGGCAGGGGGCCGTTTGAAGCTTTCTTT
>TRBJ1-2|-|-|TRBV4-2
CASSQEGSGWAGYTF
TGTGCCAGCAGCCAAGAAGGCTCCGGCTGGGCTGGCTACACCTTC
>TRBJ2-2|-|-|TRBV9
CASSVGQGQANTGELFF
TGTGCCAGCAGCGTAGGTCAAGGGCAGGCGAACACCGGGGAGCTGTTTTTT
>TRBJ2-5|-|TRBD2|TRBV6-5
CASSQPGGLTQYF
TGTGCCAGCAGTCAACCGGGGGGGCTCACCCAGTACTTC
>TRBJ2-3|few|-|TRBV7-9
CASSLGLGRTDTQYF
TGTGCCAGCAGCTTAGGACTAGGTAGGACAGATACGCAGTATTTT
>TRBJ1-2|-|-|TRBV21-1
CASRIPGGGYGYTF
TGTGCCAGCCGCATTCCAGGCGGCGGATATGGCTACACCTTC
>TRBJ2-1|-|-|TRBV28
CASSARRGLSYNEQFF
TGTGCCAGCAGTGCACGGCGGGGCCTCTCCTACAATGAGCAGTTCTTC
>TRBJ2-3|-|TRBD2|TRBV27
CASSPNGGAPTDTQYF
TGTGCCAGCAGTCCCAACGGGGGGGCCCCGACAGATACGCAGTATTTT
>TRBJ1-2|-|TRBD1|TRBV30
CAWSAGQPYGYTF
TGTGCCTGGAGTGCGGGACAGCCTTATGGCTACACCTTC
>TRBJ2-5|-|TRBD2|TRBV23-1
CASSQLTSENGTQYF
TGCGCCAGCAGTCAGCTGACTAGCGAGAACGGGACCCAGTACTTC
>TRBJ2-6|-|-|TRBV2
CASSVSVIFSGANVLTF
TGTGCCAGCAGTGTCAGCGTAATCTTTTCTGGGGCCAACGTCCTGACTTTC
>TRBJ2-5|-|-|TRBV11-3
CASSLGTGLTQETQYF
TGTGCCAGCAGCTTAGGAACCGGACTAACTCAAGAGACCCAGTACTTC
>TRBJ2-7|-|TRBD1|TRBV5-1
CASSLEETGFNEQYF
TGCGCCAGCAGCTTGGAGGAGACAGGGTTTAACGAGCAGTACTTC
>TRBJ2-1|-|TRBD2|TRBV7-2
CASSLGRSGGAYNEQFF
TGTGCCAGCAGCTTAGGGCGAAGCGGGGGGGCCTACAATGAGCAGTTCTTC